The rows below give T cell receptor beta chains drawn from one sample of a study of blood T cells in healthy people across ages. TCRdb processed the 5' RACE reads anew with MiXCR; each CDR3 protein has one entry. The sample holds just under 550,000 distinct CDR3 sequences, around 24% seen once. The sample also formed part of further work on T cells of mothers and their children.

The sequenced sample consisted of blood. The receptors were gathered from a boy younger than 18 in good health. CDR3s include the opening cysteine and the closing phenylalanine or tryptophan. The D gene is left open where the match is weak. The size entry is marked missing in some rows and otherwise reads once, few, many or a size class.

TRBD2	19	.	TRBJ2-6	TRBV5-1	CASSGGLAGGEAGANVLTF	TGCGCCAGCAGCGGAGGACTAGCGGGAGGAGAAGCTGGGGCCAACGTCCTGACTTTC
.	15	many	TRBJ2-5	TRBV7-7	CASSLGHSGQETQYF	TGTGCTAGCAGCTTAGGGCACAGCGGACAAGAGACCCAGTACTTC
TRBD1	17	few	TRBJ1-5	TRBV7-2	CASSLIGTGGGNQPQHF	TGTGCCAGCAGCTTAATTGGGACAGGGGGAGGCAATCAGCCCCAGCATTTT
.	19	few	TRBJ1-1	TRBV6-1	CASKKPTMRGRWSGTEAFF	TGTGCCAGCAAAAAACCCACAATGCGAGGTCGGTGGAGCGGCACTGAAGCTTTCTTT
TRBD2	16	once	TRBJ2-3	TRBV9	CASSVVAGEITDTQYF	TGTGCCAGCAGCGTAGTAGCGGGGGAGATCACAGATACGCAGTATTTT
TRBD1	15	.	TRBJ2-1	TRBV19	CASSVGQGNYNEQFF	TGTGCCAGTAGTGTGGGACAGGGGAACTACAATGAGCAGTTCTTC
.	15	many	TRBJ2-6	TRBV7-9	CASSLTLSGANVLTF	TGTGCCAGCAGCCTTACACTCTCTGGGGCCAACGTCCTGACTTTC
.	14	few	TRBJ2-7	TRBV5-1	CASSLVQGNDEQYF	TGCGCCAGCAGCTTGGTCCAGGGTAACGACGAGCAGTACTTC
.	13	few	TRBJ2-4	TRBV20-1	CSARDGGANIQYF	TGCAGTGCTAGAGACGGCGGCGCGAACATTCAGTACTTC
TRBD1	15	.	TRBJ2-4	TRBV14	CASSQVGQGYGIQYF	TGTGCCAGCAGCCAAGTAGGACAGGGGTATGGCATTCAGTACTTC
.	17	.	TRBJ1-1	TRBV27	CASKTSKRIGQNTEAFF	TGTGCCAGCAAAACTTCTAAGAGGATAGGGCAGAACACGGAAGCTTTCTTT
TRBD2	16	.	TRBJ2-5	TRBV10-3	CAISVGLAGVLETQYF	TGTGCCATCAGCGTAGGACTAGCGGGAGTGTTAGAGACCCAGTACTTC
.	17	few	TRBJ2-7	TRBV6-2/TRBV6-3	CASSYGLTAETSYEQYF	TGTGCCAGCAGTTACGGGTTGACAGCGGAGACTTCCTACGAGCAGTACTTC
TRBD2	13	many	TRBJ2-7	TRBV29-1	CSVVGLAGVEQYF	TGCAGCGTTGTTGGGCTAGCGGGAGTCGAGCAGTACTTC
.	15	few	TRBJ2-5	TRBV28	CASRGQELMSETQYF	TGTGCCAGCAGGGGCCAGGAGTTAATGTCGGAGACCCAGTACTTC
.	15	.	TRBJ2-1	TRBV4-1	CASSQDRTEWYEQFF	TGCGCCAGCAGCCAAGATAGGACGGAATGGTATGAGCAGTTCTTC
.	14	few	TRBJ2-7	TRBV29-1	CSVLRGAMLHEQYF	TGCAGCGTTCTGAGGGGCGCGATGCTCCACGAGCAGTACTTC
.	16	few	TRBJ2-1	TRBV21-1	CASSKSGVGRYDERFF	TGTGCCAGCAGCAAGTCAGGGGTAGGTAGGTACGATGAGCGGTTCTTC
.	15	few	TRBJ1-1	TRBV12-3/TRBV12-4	CASSLTGGVNTEAFF	TGTGCCAGCAGTTTAACGGGCGGGGTGAACACTGAAGCTTTCTTT
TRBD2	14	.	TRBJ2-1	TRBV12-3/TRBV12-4	CASSLPGLRDEQFF	TGTGCCAGCAGCCTACCGGGACTACGCGATGAGCAGTTCTTC
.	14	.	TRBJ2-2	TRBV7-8	CASSLEGFTGELFF	TGTGCCAGCAGCTTAGAAGGCTTCACCGGGGAGCTGTTTTTT
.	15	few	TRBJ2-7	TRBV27	CASSLQGHLSYEQYF	TGTGCCAGCAGTTTACAGGGACATCTCTCCTACGAGCAGTACTTC
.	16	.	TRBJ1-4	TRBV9	CASSPGYGRTTEKLFF	TGTGCCAGCAGCCCAGGGTACGGCCGCACGACTGAAAAACTGTTTTTT
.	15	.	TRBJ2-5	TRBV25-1	CASADGRARGETQYF	TGTGCCAGCGCGGATGGACGGGCGAGAGGAGAGACCCAGTACTTC
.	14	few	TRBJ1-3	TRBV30	CAWSLPPSRGTIYF	TGTGCCTGGAGTCTTCCCCCCTCCCGGGGCACCATATATTTT
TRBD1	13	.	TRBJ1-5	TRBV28	CASRDREDQPQHF	TGTGCCAGCAGGGACAGGGAGGATCAGCCCCAGCATTTT
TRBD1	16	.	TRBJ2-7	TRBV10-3	CAISAHRQGYSYEQYF	TGTGCCATCAGCGCCCATCGACAGGGGTACTCCTACGAGCAGTACTTC
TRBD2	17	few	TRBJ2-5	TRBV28	CASSYKRGAGYQETQYF	TGTGCCAGCAGTTACAAGCGGGGGGCGGGTTACCAAGAGACCCAGTACTTC
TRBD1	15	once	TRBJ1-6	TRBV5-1	CASSLGGQGNSPLHF	TGCGCCAGCAGCTTGGGAGGACAGGGAAATTCACCCCTCCACTTT
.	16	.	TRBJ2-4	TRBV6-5	CASSGTGTYAKNIQYF	TGTGCCAGCAGTGGAACCGGGACATACGCCAAAAACATTCAGTACTTC
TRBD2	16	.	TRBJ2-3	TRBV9	CASSVEFSGGSDTQYF	TGTGCCAGCAGCGTAGAGTTTAGCGGGGGATCAGATACGCAGTATTTT
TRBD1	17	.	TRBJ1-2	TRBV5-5	CASSLRIVPTGNYGYTF	TGTGCCAGCAGCTTGAGAATCGTCCCGACAGGGAACTATGGCTACACCTTC
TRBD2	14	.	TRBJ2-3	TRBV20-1	CSGRGGGATDTQYF	TGCAGTGGCAGAGGCGGGGGGGCCACAGATACGCAGTATTTT
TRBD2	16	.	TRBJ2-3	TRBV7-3	CASSPGLAGRADTQYF	TGTGCCAGCAGCCCAGGACTAGCGGGGCGGGCAGATACGCAGTATTTT
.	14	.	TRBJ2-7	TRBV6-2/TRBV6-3	CASRDTTDSYEQYF	TGTGCCAGCAGAGACACAACGGACTCCTACGAGCAGTACTTC
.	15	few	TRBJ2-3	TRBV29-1	CSVVHPTGTADTQYF	TGCAGCGTTGTTCATCCCACGGGTACGGCGGATACGCAGTATTTT
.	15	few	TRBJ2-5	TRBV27	CASSLYPTVEETQYF	TGTGCCAGCAGTTTATATCCCACAGTCGAAGAGACCCAGTACTTC
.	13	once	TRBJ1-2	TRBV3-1	CASSQIPVWGYTF	TGTGCCAGCAGCCAGATCCCCGTGTGGGGCTACACCTTC
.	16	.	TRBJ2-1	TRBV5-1	CASSLGPGQIYNEQFF	TGCGCCAGCAGCTTGGGGCCGGGACAAATTTACAATGAGCAGTTCTTC
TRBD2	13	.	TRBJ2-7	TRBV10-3	CATSGTSGSGQYF	TGTGCCACCTCCGGGACTAGCGGGAGTGGGCAGTACTTC
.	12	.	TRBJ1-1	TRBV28	CASSLSAAEAFF	TGTGCCAGCAGTTTATCGGCGGCTGAAGCTTTCTTT
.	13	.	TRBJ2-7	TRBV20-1	CSAPGTATYEQYF	TGCAGTGCGCCCGGGACGGCGACCTACGAGCAGTACTTC
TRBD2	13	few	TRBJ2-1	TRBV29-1	CSVAPSGGNEQFF	TGCAGCGTTGCTCCTAGCGGGGGGAATGAGCAGTTCTTC
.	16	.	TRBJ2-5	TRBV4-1	CASSARTVGFQETQYF	TGCGCCAGCAGCGCCAGGACAGTAGGGTTTCAAGAGACCCAGTACTTC
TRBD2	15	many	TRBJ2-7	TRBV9	CASSAGTSGVYEQYF	TGTGCCAGCAGCGCCGGGACTAGCGGGGTCTACGAGCAGTACTTC
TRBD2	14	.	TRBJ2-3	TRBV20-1	CSHHGTSGPDTQYF	TGCAGTCACCATGGGACTAGCGGCCCGGATACGCAGTATTTT
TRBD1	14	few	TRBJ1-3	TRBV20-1	CSARQGASGNTIYF	TGCAGTGCTCGTCAGGGGGCCTCTGGAAACACCATATATTTT
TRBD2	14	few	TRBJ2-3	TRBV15	CATSAGGPTDTQYF	TGTGCCACCAGCGCGGGGGGACCCACAGATACGCAGTATTTT